The TCR beta chain described here comes from a study of blood T cell repertoires in COVID-19. Study information: Samples taken during acute and convalescent COVID-19 were collected in the United States, Italy and Spain. T cells, B-cell-depleted T cells, or PBMCs provided the cDNA or gDNA that served as material.

Authors' methods: From reference gene primer amplification, estimates of nucleated cell counts were derived. Assay: immunoSEQ multiplex PCR; the TCRdb copy retains only in-frame clones and omits some. V, J and clone size reflect that table, while D and trimming were determined from the DNA. The sample shows some 100,000 clones, 60% to 85% of them seen only once. In germline, CDR1 is SGHNT, CDR2 YYREEE (reference sequence). Trimming removed 2 bases from V and 5 bases from J; junction bases left unmatched: 5. The CDR3 runs to 14 residues. The chain uses TRBV5-4 and TRBJ2-5; 8 bases line up with TRBD2. Sequenced material: peripheral blood. The clonotype originates from a human donor in a cohort sampled during active or convalescent COVID-19. The CDR3 DNA follows: TGTGCCAGCAGCTTAGCGGGGGCCCAGGAGACCCAGTACTTC. Protein: CASSLAGAQETQYF.